This is a list of T cell receptor beta chains from one sample in a study of T cells in Graves' hyperthyroidism and ophthalmopathy. TCRdb re-called the multiplex PCR reads with MiXCR, one entry per CDR3 protein. Here the sample spans 500,000 to 550,000 distinct CDR3 sequences, roughly 20% being singletons. The sample taken for sequencing was blood. The origin of the receptors is a man aged 18 to 30 with Graves' hyperthyroidism. The conserved cysteine and the conserved F or W are not part of the CDR3 here.

v_call,j_call,cdr3_aa
TRBV11-2,TRBJ1-6,ASSAGQGINSPLH
TRBV7-2,TRBJ2-7,ASSPSRAAGREQY
TRBV28,TRBJ1-3,ASSLEARRWGNTIY
TRBV9,TRBJ1-5,ASSVDGLSNQPQH
TRBV6-1,TRBJ2-5,ASSEGTGGVETQY
TRBV9,TRBJ1-1,ASSVEAPGAGTEAF
TRBV2,TRBJ2-5,ASSESGQPQETQY
TRBV20-1,TRBJ2-7,SARRTVGGEQY
TRBV5-1,TRBJ1-5,ASSTTGTENQPQH
TRBV6-1,TRBJ1-2,ASSEAGEDGYT
TRBV7-2,TRBJ2-7,ASSPLARGGEQY
TRBV6-1,TRBJ1-5,ASKANAYSNQPQH
TRBV11-3,TRBJ2-5,ASSSPPGLLQETQY
TRBV6-2/TRBV6-3,TRBJ2-5,ASKPGLAGAETQY
TRBV6-1,TRBJ2-5,ASSEGAGRETQY
TRBV6-1,TRBJ1-3,ASSALEGNTIY
TRBV12-3/TRBV12-4,TRBJ1-2,ASSLITENYGYT
TRBV12-3/TRBV12-4,TRBJ2-7,ASSLSGTGREQY
TRBV12-3/TRBV12-4,TRBJ1-5,ASSPTLNQPQH
TRBV19,TRBJ1-2,ATKQGNYGYT
TRBV9,TRBJ1-1,ASSVATNTEAF
TRBV6-2/TRBV6-3,TRBJ2-3,ASSRTTRQRRSTDTQY
TRBV30,TRBJ2-5,AWSVVTSGETQY
TRBV28,TRBJ1-2,ASSLGQHSNYGYT
TRBV7-8,TRBJ2-7,ASSFDGSLYEQY
TRBV19,TRBJ2-2,ASSDGQSTGELF
TRBV18,TRBJ2-7,ASAGSSYEQY
TRBV27,TRBJ1-5,ASSPGGLGNQPQH
TRBV30,TRBJ2-6,AWSVCSGASSGANVLT
TRBV12-3/TRBV12-4,TRBJ2-2,ASRNGVNRESTGELF
TRBV5-1,TRBJ1-2,ASSLKDSENYGYT
TRBV12-3/TRBV12-4,TRBJ1-1,ASSLATGGLRLNTEAS
TRBV6-1,TRBJ2-6,ASTSGGSGANVLT
TRBV28,TRBJ1-5,ASEGAGANQPQH
TRBV5-1,TRBJ2-7,ARSFRDRNYEQY
TRBV12-3/TRBV12-4,TRBJ2-7,ASIQTGTYEQY
TRBV4-2,TRBJ2-2,ASSRGQGENTGELF
TRBV20-1,TRBJ2-7,SARGQGTLYEQY
TRBV6-5,TRBJ1-2,ASSLDALGYT
TRBV30,TRBJ2-7,ASVRDTSSYEQY
TRBV9,TRBJ2-5,ASSVGLAEGETQY
TRBV11-2,TRBJ2-7,ASSLGGVRYEQY
TRBV12-3/TRBV12-4,TRBJ2-2,ASRGTGGPGELF
TRBV2,TRBJ1-5,ASSEREDQPQH
TRBV12-3/TRBV12-4,TRBJ2-5,ASTLDWGDQETQY
TRBV5-1,TRBJ2-7,ASSTRGRGLDEQY
TRBV25-1,TRBJ2-5,ASSRTGRGQETQY
TRBV15,TRBJ1-1,ATNNRGLFVEAF
TRBV7-9,TRBJ1-1,ASQQGGNTEAF
TRBV30,TRBJ2-7,AWSDSGLGRYEQY
TRBV6-5,TRBJ1-2,ASSYSTYGYT
TRBV7-9,TRBJ2-7,ASSEVREEQY
TRBV7-9,TRBJ1-5,ASSLGPLPNQPQH
TRBV2,TRBJ2-2,ASRDDGTGELF
TRBV19,TRBJ2-7,ASSIEGQGAYEQY
TRBV6-2/TRBV6-3,TRBJ2-3,ASSYPNLAGGSDTQY
TRBV15,TRBJ1-3,ATSREGGAGNTIY
TRBV5-1,TRBJ2-5,ASSSGRPGTQY
TRBV13,TRBJ2-5,ASSAGTDKTQY